This T cell receptor beta chain was observed in a study of T cells in Graves' hyperthyroidism and ophthalmopathy. The study's findings and limits: Blood also held most thyroid clonotypes expanded beyond 0.001.

The CDR3 consists of 13 residues. V gave up 2 bases and J gave up 2 bases, with 6 bases separating them. Looked up from germline, CDR1 is LNHNV and CDR2 is YYDKDF (reference sequence). Amplification of TCR beta CDR3 regions used RNA as the template. When the TCR CDR3 underwent first-round RT-PCR, the HTBI primer set was used. MiXCR was run by TCRdb on the multiplex PCR reads, yielding one entry per CDR3 protein. The sample has hundreds of thousands of distinct CDR3 sequences; just under 45% are singletons. Patients with uncontrolled infections, other autoimmune diseases, pregnancy or lactation were excluded. Concerning this clonotype: Its antigen is unidentified.

The TCR comes from an adult man with Graves' disease, either hyperthyroidism or ophthalmopathy (not recorded which). The chain is built from TRBV15 and TRBJ2-5; D call uncertain. Sample: peripheral blood or thyroid tissue (not recorded which). CDR3 amino acids: CATSRLAQETQYF. In DNA form, the CDR3 reads TGTGCCACCAGCAGACTGGCACAAGAGACCCAGTACTTC.